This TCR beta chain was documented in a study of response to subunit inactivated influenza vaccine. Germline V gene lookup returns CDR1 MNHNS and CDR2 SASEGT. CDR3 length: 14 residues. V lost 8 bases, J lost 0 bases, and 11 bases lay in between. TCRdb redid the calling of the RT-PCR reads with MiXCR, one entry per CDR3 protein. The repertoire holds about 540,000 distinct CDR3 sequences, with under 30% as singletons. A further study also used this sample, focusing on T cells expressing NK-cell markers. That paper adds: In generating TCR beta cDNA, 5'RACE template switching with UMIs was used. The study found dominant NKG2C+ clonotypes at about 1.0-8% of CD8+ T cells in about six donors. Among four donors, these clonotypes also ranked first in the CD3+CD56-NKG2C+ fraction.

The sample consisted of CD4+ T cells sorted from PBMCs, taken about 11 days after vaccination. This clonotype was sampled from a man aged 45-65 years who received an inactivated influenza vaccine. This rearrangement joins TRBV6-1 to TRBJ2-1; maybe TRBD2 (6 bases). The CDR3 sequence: CASGWGVSYNEQFF. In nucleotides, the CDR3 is TGTGCCAGCGGGTGGGGGGTCTCCTACAATGAGCAGTTCTTC.